Described below is a single TCR beta chain sequence and its context. Its target is unknown. The time point here: week 5, during vaccination. Doses comprised 300 ug of mutant IDH1 20-mer peptide each, plus topical imiquimod. The astrocytomas were IDH1-mutant, ATRX-negative, and WHO grade 3 or 4. These data are taken from a study of a mutant IDH1 vaccine in newly diagnosed glioma. Study-wide context: In some groups vaccination began 4-6 weeks post-radiotherapy; others received it with temozolomide. Patients previously underwent radiotherapy, temozolomide, or both, and most underwent both.

Findings and limits, study-wide: Alterations occurring in top peripheral T cell clonotypes seemed unrelated to pseudoprogression.

The CDR3 has 14 amino acids. The V end lost 3 bases, the J end lost 8 bases, and 13 bases lay between the germline ends. From germline, CDR1 is LNHDA and CDR2 SQIVND (reference sequence). TCRdb keeps only in-frame clones here, not all; method: immunoSEQ multiplex PCR. The sample includes 30,000 to 40,000 clones, 75% to 85% of them seen just once. The rearrangement uses TRBV19 and TRBJ2-2; D ambiguous. The TCR was taken from a man aged 50 to 60 with glioma. The sample here was PBMCs, taken from a glioma patient whose treatment included an IDH1 peptide vaccine. The CDR3 coding sequence is TGTGCCAGTAGTATGGGATTCCCGTGGGGGGAGCTGTTTTTT. As protein: CASSMGFPWGELFF.